The 16 T cell receptor beta chains listed next were all sequenced from one sample in a study of molecular identifiers for immune sequencing clone quantification. TCRdb passed the PCR reads through MiXCR, listing each CDR3 protein once. The table shows about 640,000 distinct CDR3 sequences, with 15% to 20% occurring only once. Sequenced: naive CD8+ T cells from blood, with Jurkat cell RNA spiked in. Subset defined: FACS-sorted CD8+CD4-CCR7+CD45RA+ naive T cells. The receptors originated from a human donor in good health. Some libraries in this study had Jurkat cell RNA spiked in.

Notes on this clonotype: Here the CDR3 omits its conserved ending phenylalanine or tryptophan, so a read error is the likely source. The chain joins TRBV2 to TRBJ1-4; D is uncertain. The CDR3 totals 13 residues. The ends were cut back, 7 bases at V and 1 base at J, with 7 bases in the middle. Germline V gives CDR1 SNHLY, CDR2 FYNNEI. CDR3 sequence reads: CASTTKTNEKLFL. The DNA for the CDR3 is TGTGCCAGCACGACAAAAACTAATGAAAAACTGTTTCTT.

This clonotype has a single count. Relative to the germline gene, one junction end is altered; a read error may explain this. CDR3 coding DNA: TGTGCCAGCGGTTTGGTGGGTGAGGGGAACTACGAGCAGTACTTC. It specifies CASGLVGEGNYEQYF. V and J are TRBV27 and TRBJ2-7, with D perhaps assigned TRBD1 or TRBD2 (5 bases each). Germline V lookup: CDR1 MNHEY, CDR2 SMNVEV (reference sequence). The CDR3 sequence is 15 residues long.

This clonotype was detected many times. The chain employs TRBV6-1 and TRBJ1-1; D gene ambiguous. V was pared by 2 bases and J by 2 bases, with 9 bases between. Germline values: CDR1 MNHNS, CDR2 SASEGT. This CDR3 has 14 amino acids. The CDR3 loop reads CASSEFNPNTEAFF. The CDR3 coding sequence is TGTGCCAGCAGTGAATTTAACCCAAACACTGAAGCTTTCTTT.

This clonotype was seen at least ten times. The chain has TRBV29-1 and TRBJ2-1, with D unclear. The germline V gene encodes CDR1 SQVTM and CDR2 ANQGSEA. Trimming took off 4 bases at V and 2 bases at J, with 15 bases between the two ends. The CDR3 length is 15 residues. CDR3: CSVVVRPSPYNEQFF. As DNA, the CDR3 is TGCAGCGTTGTTGTAAGGCCATCACCCTACAATGAGCAGTTCTTC.

This clonotype was counted ten times or more. The chain is built from TRBV20-1 and TRBJ2-7; 7 bases match TRBD1. Germline V CDR1 and CDR2: DFQATT, SNEGSKA (reference sequence). J was trimmed by 2 bases and V by 3 bases; bases with no gene match: 7. CDR3 size: 14 residues. The CDR3 coding sequence is TGCAGTGCTAGGCCTAGGGACAGACCCTACGAGCAGTACTTC. Translated: CSARPRDRPYEQYF.

Many counts were recorded for this clonotype. The V call is TRBV5-4, the J call TRBJ1-1; TRBD1 aligns across 7 bases. CDR1 is SGHNT, CDR2 YYREEE, per germline (reference sequence). Germline trimming cut 2 bases from V and 14 bases from J; bases unmatched to any gene: 9. The CDR3 is 12 residues long. CDR3 loop: CASSFGTGEGFF. The CDR3 DNA sequence: TGTGCCAGCAGCTTTGGAACAGGGGAGGGATTCTTT.

This clonotype has a count of ten or more. V and J are TRBV7-9 and TRBJ2-7; D ambiguous. The CDR3 is 12 residues long. Germline CDR1 is SEHNR and CDR2 is FQNEAQ (reference sequence). V was pared by 5 bases and J by 7 bases, with 12 bases between. This chain's CDR3 is CASSRSNGEQYF. The CDR3 DNA reads TGTGCCAGCAGCCGTTCCAATGGGGAGCAGTACTTC.

In its sample, this clonotype was seen many times. The chain uses TRBV24-1 and TRBJ2-1, with D tentatively TRBD2 (5 bases). CDR3 length: 13 amino acids. The germline V gene encodes CDR1 KGHDR and CDR2 SFDVKD. V was pared by 4 bases and J by 4 bases, with 7 bases between. This CDR3 reads CATSDGLYNEQFF. In nucleotides, the CDR3 is TGTGCCACCAGTGACGGACTTTACAATGAGCAGTTCTTC.

The chain combines TRBV7-9 with TRBJ1-4; 7 bases match TRBD1. Looked up from germline, CDR1 is SEHNR and CDR2 is FQNEAQ (reference sequence). CDR3 length: 16 amino acids. With 5 bases clipped from V and 8 bases from J, the junction kept 14 bases outside the gene matches. CDR3 region: CASSELQTGWGEKLFF. DNA of the CDR3: TGTGCCAGCAGCGAACTCCAGACAGGGTGGGGAGAAAAACTGTTTTTT. The entire variable domain, with the rest obtained from reference TRBV7-9 and TRBJ1-4, is as follows: DTGVSQNPRHKITKRGQNVTFRCDPISEHNRLYWYRQTLGQGPEFLTYFQNEAQLEKSRLLSDRFSAERPKGSFSTLEIQRTEQGDSAMYLCASSELQTGWGEKLFFGSGTQLSVL.

This clonotype was seen many times. The gene calls are TRBV4-3 and TRBJ2-3; 8 bases map to TRBD1. In germline, CDR1 is LGHNA, CDR2 YSLEER. J lost 4 bases, V lost 0 bases, and 9 bases had no gene match. The CDR3 length is 17 residues. The CDR3: CASSQDGQGAPPDTQYF. The DNA of the CDR3 is TGCGCCAGCAGCCAAGACGGCCAGGGGGCGCCGCCAGATACGCAGTATTTT.

This clonotype occurred a few times. This chain links TRBV20-1 with TRBJ1-2; D is uncertain. Between the trimmed V and J ends, which lost 3 bases and 3 bases, there was a span of 11 bases. The CDR3 contains 13 residues. CDR1 DFQATT and CDR2 SNEGSKA come from the germline V gene (reference sequence). CDR3 protein: CSASEEWDYGYTF. CDR3 DNA sequence: TGCAGTGCTAGCGAGGAGTGGGACTATGGCTACACCTTC.

The table lists this clonotype with many counts. V is TRBV9 and J is TRBJ2-5, with a weak D call TRBD1 (6 bases). The V and J ends lost 0 bases and 3 bases respectively, with 12 bases between them. Germline V gives CDR1 SGDLS, CDR2 YYNGEE. The CDR3 covers 15 residues. CDR3 residues: CASSVAGTSEETQYF. CDR3 coding DNA: TGTGCCAGCAGCGTAGCCGGGACATCGGAAGAGACCCAGTACTTC.

This clonotype has just a few counts. This chain joins TRBV30 and TRBJ2-7, with 7 bases identical to TRBD2. The J segment lost 1 base and the V segment lost 5 bases, leaving 14 bases of the junction unmatched. The CDR3 contains 16 residues. In germline, CDR1 is GTSNPN, CDR2 SVGIG (reference sequence). The CDR3 loop is CAWGSTSAVWSYEQYF. The CDR3, as DNA: TGTGCCTGGGGAAGTACTAGCGCCGTCTGGTCCTACGAGCAGTACTTC.

In its sample, this clonotype was seen many times. The gene calls are TRBV20-1 and TRBJ2-2; D possibly corresponds to TRBD1 (6 bases). Germline CDR1 and CDR2: DFQATT and SNEGSKA (reference sequence). V lost 0 bases to trimming and J lost 5 bases, with 10 bases between them. The CDR3 is 14 residues long. DNA for the CDR3: TGCAGTGCTAGAGATTCCACAGGGACCGGGGAGCTGTTTTTT. It encodes CSARDSTGTGELFF.

Many counts were recorded for this clonotype. The chain carries TRBV23-1 and TRBJ2-1, with 10 nucleotides matching TRBD1. TRBV23-1 is labeled an ORF, and its function is uncertain. V lost 2 bases to trimming and J lost 3 bases; unmatched junction nucleotides: 19. The CDR3 is 21 residues long. CDR3 sequence (DNA): TGCGCCAGCAGTCAAGGAAGCCGGGACAGGGGCCGCGAGGACTGCTACAATGAGCAGTTCTTC. This encodes CASSQGSRDRGREDCYNEQFF.

The chain employs TRBV3-1 and TRBJ2-7, with 9 bases lining up with TRBD1. V gave up 1 base and J gave up 9 bases; unmatched junction bases: 13. The germline V gene encodes CDR1 LGHDT and CDR2 YNNKEL (reference sequence). The CDR3 is 16 residues long. CDR3 in DNA: TGTGCCAGCAGCCAAGCCCCCGGGACAGGGTACTCCGGGCAGTACTTC. Protein: CASSQAPGTGYSGQYF.